A selection of T cell receptor beta chains follows, all from one sample in a study of tumor-infiltrating lymphocytes in primary liver carcinoma. TCRdb ran MiXCR on the multiplex PCR reads and lists one entry per CDR3 protein. The repertoire holds 320,000 or so distinct CDR3 sequences, with around three fifths as singletons. The sample consisted of peripheral blood. The receptors come from a man between 40 and 49 years old with primary liver carcinoma and hepatitis B virus infection. Each CDR3 is given with its conserved first and last residue. D genes are given only for firm matches. Clone sizes are given selectively: once, few, many, or a class where the clone is expanded.

-,TRBJ2-7,TRBV28,-,CASMPLSSYEQYF,TGTGCCAGCATGCCCCTAAGCTCCTACGAGCAGTACTTC
TRBD2,TRBJ2-1,TRBV12-3/TRBV12-4,many,CASTEGLANYNEQFF,TGTGCCAGCACCGAGGGACTAGCGAATTACAATGAGCAGTTCTTC
TRBD1,TRBJ2-5,TRBV11-2,-,CASSSQGAAGYETQYF,TGTGCCAGCAGTTCACAGGGGGCCGCGGGTTATGAGACCCAGTACTTC
-,TRBJ2-2,TRBV29-1,-,CSADSGVNTGELFF,TGCAGCGCTGATTCAGGGGTGAACACCGGGGAGCTCTTTTTT
-,TRBJ1-1,TRBV6-6,few,CASSYPGRDTEAFF,TGTGCCAGCAGTTATCCAGGGCGGGACACTGAAGCTTTCTTT
-,TRBJ2-1,TRBV28,-,CASSSEDEQFF,TGTGCCAGCAGTTCGGAAGATGAGCAGTTCTTC
-,TRBJ1-2,TRBV12-3/TRBV12-4,-,CASSLSAHGYTF,TGTGCCAGCAGTTTAAGTGCCCATGGCTACACCTTC
TRBD1,TRBJ1-4,TRBV11-2,-,CASSPGQGADRGEKLFF,TGTGCCAGTAGCCCAGGACAGGGGGCGGACCGGGGCGAAAAACTGTTTTTT
TRBD1,TRBJ1-2,TRBV4-1,-,CASSQVKTGGWEGYTF,TGCGCCAGCAGCCAAGTTAAGACAGGGGGCTGGGAGGGCTACACCTTC
-,TRBJ1-2,TRBV11-2,-,CASSLDRAGGHTF,TGTGCCAGCAGCTTAGATCGTGCCGGTGGCCACACATTC
-,TRBJ1-1,TRBV11-3,-,CASSPSPNLKVGAEAFF,TGTGCCAGCAGCCCATCCCCCAACTTGAAGGTCGGGGCTGAAGCTTTCTTT
-,TRBJ1-5,TRBV29-1,-,CTVECSNQLQHF,TGTACCGTTGAGTGCAGCAATCAGCTCCAGCATTTT
-,TRBJ1-2,TRBV5-1,-,CASSLGKGNGYTF,TGCGCCAGCAGCTTGGGCAAGGGAAATGGATACACCTTC
-,TRBJ2-1,TRBV4-2,many,CASSPSYRSSYNEQFF,TGTGCCAGCAGCCCCTCATACCGGAGCTCCTACAATGAGCAGTTCTTC
-,TRBJ2-1,TRBV28,-,CASSLMSAYQQLF,TGTGCCAGCAGTTTAATGAGCGCGTATCAGCAGCTCTTC
-,TRBJ1-4,TRBV6-5,-,CASSFGGSANEKLLF,TGTGCCAGCAGTTTCGGGGGCTCCGCTAATGAAAAACTGTTATTT
-,TRBJ2-6,TRBV6-5,many,CASSYNPEGANVLTF,TGTGCCAGCAGTTACAACCCGGAAGGGGCCAACGTCCTGACTTTC